Listed below are T cell receptor beta chains from one sample, sequenced in a study of Ad26.COV2.S vaccination and SARS-CoV-2 variants. Sequenced by immunoSEQ multiplex PCR; TCRdb stores in-frame clones only, minus some. The data hold about 350,000 clones, with roughly 85% observed a single time. Sequencing used peripheral blood, obtained in a trial of Ad26.COV2.S vaccine versus placebo. The receptors stem from a person aged 18-60 years who received the Ad26.COV2.S COVID-19 vaccine or a placebo. Both conserved end residues are trimmed from each CDR3. The order of the fields is J gene, V gene, clone size, CDR3 protein. Only some rows state a clone size, as once, few, many or a class for expanded clones.

>TRBJ2-5|TRBV9|.
ASSPGGGREKTQY
>TRBJ1-6|TRBV6-5|.
ASSSDIPPNSPLH
>TRBJ2-7|TRBV7-2|.
ASSLASGGGTYEQY
>TRBJ2-5|TRBV24-1|.
ATSDPGQGEETQY
>TRBJ1-2|TRBV25-1|.
ASSEGGVYGYT
>TRBJ2-1|TRBV28|.
ASSPAGVVYNEQF
>TRBJ1-4|TRBV7-9|.
ASSSTGSTNEKLF
>TRBJ2-3|TRBV4-1|many
ASRPIGQNDTQY
>TRBJ1-1|TRBV29-1|.
SVMDGDTEAF
>TRBJ2-6|TRBV27|.
ASSLFRSGANVLT
>TRBJ2-1|TRBV6-2/TRBV6-3|.
ASSYSAGFEYQF
>TRBJ2-7|TRBV6-5|.
ASRSGTSGREQY
>TRBJ2-6|TRBV19|.
ASSIARATFGANVLT
>TRBJ1-1|TRBV6-6|.
ASGRTGSMNTEAF
>TRBJ2-6|TRBV15|.
ATSRDHLSPTGAGANVLT
>TRBJ1-2|TRBV5-1|.
ASSLGVYGYT
>TRBJ2-3|TRBV7-6|many
ASSLAYPGGGLDTQY
>TRBJ1-2|TRBV9|.
ASSVGQGAVYGYT
>TRBJ2-4|TRBV19|.
ASSMGRGPQENIQY
>TRBJ1-2|TRBV27|.
ASSLTRQGYGYT
>TRBJ1-4|TRBV5-1|once
ASSLAPGLLNEKLF
>TRBJ1-1|TRBV25-1|.
ASSELPTGGTEAF
>TRBJ1-5|TRBV4-1|.
ASSQRNTPGWSQH
>TRBJ2-3|TRBV5-4|few
ASSFGGAIADTQY
>TRBJ2-5|TRBV7-2|.
ASSPSRGLGPLETQY
>TRBJ1-1|TRBV12-3/TRBV12-4|many
ASRGVNTEAF
>TRBJ1-1|TRBV19|few
ASSIGMNTEAF